This T cell receptor (beta chain) was found in a study of patients and donors after allogeneic stem cell transplantation. A single record per CDR3 protein comes from TCRdb applying MiXCR to the RT-PCR reads. The data contain approximately 200,000 distinct CDR3 sequences, roughly 14% of them singletons. This clonotype was seen a handful of times. The germline V gene has CDR1 MNHNS and CDR2 SASEGT. This CDR3 has 13 amino acids. V lost 6 bases and J lost 5; bases outside the gene matches: 5. The receptor was derived from a human donor who was either an allogeneic HSCT recipient or a stem cell or donor lymphocyte infusion donor (not recorded which). It is not recorded whose cells these are; they may come from a transplant donor. The gene calls are TRBV6-1 and TRBJ2-3; 7 positions agree with TRBD2. The sequenced sample was blood, either unsorted or a sorted T cell fraction (not recorded which). Written as DNA, the CDR3 is TGTGCCAGCAGGGCGGCTAGCGGAGATACGCAGTATTTT. Translation gives CASRAASGDTQYF.